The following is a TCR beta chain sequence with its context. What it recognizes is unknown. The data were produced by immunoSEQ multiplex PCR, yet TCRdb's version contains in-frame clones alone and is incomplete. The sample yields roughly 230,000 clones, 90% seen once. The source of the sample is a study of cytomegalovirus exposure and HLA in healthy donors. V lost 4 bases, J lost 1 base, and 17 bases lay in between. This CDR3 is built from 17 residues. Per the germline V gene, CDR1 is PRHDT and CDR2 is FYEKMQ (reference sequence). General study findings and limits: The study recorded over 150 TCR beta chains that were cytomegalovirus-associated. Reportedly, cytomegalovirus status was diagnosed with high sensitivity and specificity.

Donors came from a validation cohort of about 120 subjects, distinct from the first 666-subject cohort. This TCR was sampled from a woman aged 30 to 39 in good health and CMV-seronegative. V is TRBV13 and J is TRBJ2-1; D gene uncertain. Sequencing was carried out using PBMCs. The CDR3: CASSSSVPSPSYNEQFF. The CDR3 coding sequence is TGTGCCAGCAGCTCCTCAGTCCCCTCACCTTCCTACAATGAGCAGTTCTTC.